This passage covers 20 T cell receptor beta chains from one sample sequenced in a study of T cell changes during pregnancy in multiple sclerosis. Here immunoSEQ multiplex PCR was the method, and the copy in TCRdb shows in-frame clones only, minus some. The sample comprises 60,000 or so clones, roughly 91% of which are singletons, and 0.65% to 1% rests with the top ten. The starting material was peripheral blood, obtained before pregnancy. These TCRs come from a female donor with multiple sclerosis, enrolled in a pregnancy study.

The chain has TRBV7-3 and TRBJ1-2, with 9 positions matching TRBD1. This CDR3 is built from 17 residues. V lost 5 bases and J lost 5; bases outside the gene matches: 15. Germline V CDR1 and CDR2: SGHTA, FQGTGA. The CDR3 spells CASSPQGDRGSNYGYTF. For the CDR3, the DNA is TGTGCCAGCAGCCCGCAAGGCGACAGGGGGAGCAATTATGGCTACACCTTC.

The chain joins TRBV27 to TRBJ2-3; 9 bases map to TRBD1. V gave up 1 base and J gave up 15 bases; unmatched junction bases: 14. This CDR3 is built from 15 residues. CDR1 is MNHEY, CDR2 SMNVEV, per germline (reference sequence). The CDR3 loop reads CASSLLPDGQGTIYF. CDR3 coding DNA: TGTGCCAGCAGTTTATTACCTGACGGACAGGGGACGATCTATTTT.

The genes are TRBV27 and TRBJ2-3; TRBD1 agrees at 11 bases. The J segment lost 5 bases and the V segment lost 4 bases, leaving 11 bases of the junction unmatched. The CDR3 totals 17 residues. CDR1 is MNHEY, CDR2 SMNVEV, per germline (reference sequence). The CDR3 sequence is CASSSYPGQGDQDTQYF. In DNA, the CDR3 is TGTGCCAGCAGTTCCTACCCGGGACAGGGGGATCAAGATACGCAGTATTTT.

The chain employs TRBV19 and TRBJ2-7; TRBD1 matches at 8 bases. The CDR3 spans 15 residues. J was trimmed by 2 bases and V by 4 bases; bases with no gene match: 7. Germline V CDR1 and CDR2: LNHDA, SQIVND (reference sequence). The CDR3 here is CASSKDGTGTYEQYF. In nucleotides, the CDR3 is TGTGCCAGTAGTAAAGACGGGACAGGAACCTACGAGCAGTACTTC.

The DNA for the CDR3 is TGCAGCGTTGATGGGGTGGCGGGCACCGGGGAGCTGTTTTTT. It specifies CSVDGVAGTGELFF. This chain links TRBV29-1 with TRBJ2-2; the D gene is possibly TRBD2 (5 bases). The CDR3 totals 14 residues. V lost 3 bases, J lost 4 bases, and 12 bases lay in between. CDR1 is SQVTM, CDR2 ANQGSEA, per germline.

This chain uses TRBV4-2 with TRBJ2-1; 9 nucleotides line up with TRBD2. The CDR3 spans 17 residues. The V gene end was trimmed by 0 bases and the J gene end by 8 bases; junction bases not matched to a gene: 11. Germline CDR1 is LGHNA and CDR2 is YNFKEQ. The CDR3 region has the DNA TGTGCCAGCAGCCAAGATCTGGGTAGCGGGGGTGGGGATGAGCAGTTCTTC. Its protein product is CASSQDLGSGGGDEQFF.

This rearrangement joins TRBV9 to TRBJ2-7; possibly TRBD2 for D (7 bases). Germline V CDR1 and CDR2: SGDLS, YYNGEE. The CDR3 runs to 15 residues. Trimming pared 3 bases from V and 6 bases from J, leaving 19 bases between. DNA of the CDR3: TGTGCCAGCAGCGGGGCTGGCGGGGGCCCCGGCGAGCAGTACTTC. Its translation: CASSGAGGGPGEQYF.

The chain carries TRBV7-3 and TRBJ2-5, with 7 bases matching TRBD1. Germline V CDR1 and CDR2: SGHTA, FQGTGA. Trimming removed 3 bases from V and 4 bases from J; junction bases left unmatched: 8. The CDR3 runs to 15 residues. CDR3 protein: CASSLTGLAGETQYF. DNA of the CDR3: TGTGCCAGCAGCTTGACAGGGTTAGCAGGAGAGACCCAGTACTTC.

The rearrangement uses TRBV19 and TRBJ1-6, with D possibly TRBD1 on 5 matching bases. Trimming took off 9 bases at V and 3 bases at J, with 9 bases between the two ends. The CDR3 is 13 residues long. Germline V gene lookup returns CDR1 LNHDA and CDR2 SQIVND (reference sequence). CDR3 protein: CASGQGYNSPLHF. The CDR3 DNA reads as TGTGCCAGCGGCCAGGGCTATAATTCACCCCTCCACTTT.

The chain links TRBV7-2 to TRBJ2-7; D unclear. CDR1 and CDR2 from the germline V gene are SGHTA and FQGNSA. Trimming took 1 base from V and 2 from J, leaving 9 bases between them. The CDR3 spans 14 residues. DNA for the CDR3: TGTGCCAGCAGCTTAGGTGAGCCCCCCTACGAGCAGTACTTC. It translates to CASSLGEPPYEQYF.

The chain's CDR3 is CAGARTRGYNEQFF. The CDR3, as DNA: TGTGCCGGAGCCCGGACTAGGGGTTACAATGAGCAGTTCTTC. This rearrangement joins TRBV2 to TRBJ2-1; 7 bases match TRBD2. This CDR3 is 14 amino acids long. Looked up from germline, CDR1 is SNHLY and CDR2 is FYNNEI. J lost 4 bases, V lost 11 bases, and 11 bases had no gene match.

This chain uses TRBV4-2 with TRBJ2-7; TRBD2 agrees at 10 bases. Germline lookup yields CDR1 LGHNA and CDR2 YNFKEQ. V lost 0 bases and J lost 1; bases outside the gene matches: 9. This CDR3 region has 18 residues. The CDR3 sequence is CASSQEGLLAGASYEQYF. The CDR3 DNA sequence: TGTGCCAGCAGCCAAGAGGGTCTCCTAGCGGGGGCGTCCTACGAGCAGTACTTC.

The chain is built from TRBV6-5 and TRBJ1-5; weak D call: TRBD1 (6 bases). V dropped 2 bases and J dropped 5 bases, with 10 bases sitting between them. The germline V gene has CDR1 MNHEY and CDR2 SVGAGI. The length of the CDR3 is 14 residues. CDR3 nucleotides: TGTGCCAGCAGTTACGACAGGCGGGATCAGCCCCAGCATTTT. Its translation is CASSYDRRDQPQHF.

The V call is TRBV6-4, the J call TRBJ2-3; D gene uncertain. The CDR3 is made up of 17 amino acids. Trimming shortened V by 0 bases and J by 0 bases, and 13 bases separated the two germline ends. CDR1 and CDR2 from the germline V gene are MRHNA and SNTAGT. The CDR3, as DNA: TGTGCCAGCAGTGACTCGGAGTCAGCATACAGCACAGATACGCAGTATTTT. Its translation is CASSDSESAYSTDTQYF.

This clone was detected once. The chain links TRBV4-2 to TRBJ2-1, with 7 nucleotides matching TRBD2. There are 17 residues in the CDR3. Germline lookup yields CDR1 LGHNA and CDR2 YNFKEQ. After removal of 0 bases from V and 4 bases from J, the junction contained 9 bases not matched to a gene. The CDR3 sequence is CASSQDVGGGIYNEQFF. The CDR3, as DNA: TGTGCCAGCAGCCAAGATGTGGGGGGGGGTATTTACAATGAGCAGTTCTTC.

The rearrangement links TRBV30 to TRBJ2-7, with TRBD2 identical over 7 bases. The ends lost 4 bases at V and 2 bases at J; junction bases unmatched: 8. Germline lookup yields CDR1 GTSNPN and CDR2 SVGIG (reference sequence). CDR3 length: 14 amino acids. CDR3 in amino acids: CAWKAGRVTYEQYF. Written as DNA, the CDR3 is TGTGCCTGGAAAGCGGGGCGGGTGACCTACGAGCAGTACTTC.

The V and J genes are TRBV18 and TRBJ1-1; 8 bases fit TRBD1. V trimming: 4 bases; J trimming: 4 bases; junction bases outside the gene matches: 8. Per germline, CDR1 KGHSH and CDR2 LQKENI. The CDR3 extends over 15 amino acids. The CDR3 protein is CASSLGTGWSTEAFF. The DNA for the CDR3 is TGTGCCAGCTCACTTGGGACAGGATGGAGCACTGAAGCTTTCTTT.

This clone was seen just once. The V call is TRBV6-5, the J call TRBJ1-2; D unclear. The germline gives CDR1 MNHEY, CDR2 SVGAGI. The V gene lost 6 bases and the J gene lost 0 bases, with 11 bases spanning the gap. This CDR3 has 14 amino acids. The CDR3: CASRSGGTNYGYTF. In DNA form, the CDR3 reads TGTGCCAGCAGATCAGGAGGGACTAACTATGGCTACACCTTC.

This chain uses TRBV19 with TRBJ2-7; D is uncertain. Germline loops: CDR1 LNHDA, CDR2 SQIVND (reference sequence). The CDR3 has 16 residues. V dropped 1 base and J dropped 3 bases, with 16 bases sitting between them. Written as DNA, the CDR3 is TGTGCCAGTAGTATAGCCACCTCGAAAGCCGGCTACGAGCAGTACTTC. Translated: CASSIATSKAGYEQYF. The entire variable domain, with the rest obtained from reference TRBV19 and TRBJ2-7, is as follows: DGGITQSPKYLFRKEGQNVTLSCEQNLNHDAMYWYRQDPGQGLRLIYYSQIVNDFQKGDIAEGYSVSREKKESFPLTVTSAQKNPTAFYLCASSIATSKAGYEQYFGPGTRLTVT.

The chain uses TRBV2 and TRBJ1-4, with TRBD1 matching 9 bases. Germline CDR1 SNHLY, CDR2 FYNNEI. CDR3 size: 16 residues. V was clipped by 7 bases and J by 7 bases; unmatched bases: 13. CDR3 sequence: CASNRDRVREVEKLFF. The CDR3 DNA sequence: TGTGCCAGCAATAGGGACAGGGTACGGGAGGTTGAAAAACTGTTTTTT. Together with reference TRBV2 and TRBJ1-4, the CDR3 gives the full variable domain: EPEVTQTPSHQVTQMGQEVILRCVPISNHLYFYWYRQILGQKVEFLVSFYNNEISEKSEIFDDQFSVERPDGSNFTLKIRSTKLEDSAMYFCASNRDRVREVEKLFFGSGTQLSVL.